Here is one T cell receptor (beta chain) with its context. Its antigen is not identified. 60 Vbeta and 13 Jbeta primers were used in PCR. Using immunoSEQ multiplex PCR, the repertoire was profiled, and TCRdb retains in-frame clones only, with some absent. The sample has some 160,000 clones; about 85% are singletons. The data originate from a study of cytomegalovirus exposure and HLA in healthy donors. Study findings and constraints: It was reported that TCR beta sequences correctly inferred the HLA-A and HLA-B alleles for most subjects. Because they were indistinguishable, some V segments, including TRBV6-2 and TRBV6-3, were excluded. Cytomegalovirus-associated status was assigned to roughly 160 TCR beta chains. A later analysis linked a missense variant in DCLRE1C to the trimming of TCR beta V and J genes.

Trimming removed 5 bases from V and 8 bases from J, with 21 bases in between. This CDR3 region has 15 residues. Germline CDR1 and CDR2: SNHLY and FYNNEI. The chain combines TRBV2 with TRBJ1-2; D is perhaps TRBD1 (6 bases). Sample: PBMCs. This sequence originates from a man aged 45-65 years in good health and CMV-seropositive. As DNA, the CDR3 is TGTGCCAGCAGTATCGAGGCTACAGGGTTGGGCGGCTACACCTTC. Amino acids: CASSIEATGLGGYTF. The full variable domain, its missing parts supplied by reference TRBV2 and TRBJ1-2, is EPEVTQTPSHQVTQMGQEVILRCVPISNHLYFYWYRQILGQKVEFLVSFYNNEISEKSEIFDDQFSVERPDGSNFTLKIRSTKLEDSAMYFCASSIEATGLGGYTFGSGTRLTVV.